Here is one T cell receptor (beta chain) with its context. The specificity of this receptor is unknown. No much larger clone exists at a distance of one base, and base qualities are not known. One collaborating source in Seattle enrolled patients while the patients were actively infected and followed the patients over time throughout the course of disease. Collaborating institutions collected whole blood in K2EDTA tubes following their own protocols. For TCRbeta analysis, collaborator samples were shipped as frozen whole blood, as isolated PBMCs, or as DNA extracted from either sample type. TCRbeta CDR3 regions were amplified from genomic DNA using the immunoSEQ Assay, a bias-controlled multiplex PCR. The original pipeline was this. The number of nucleated cells in each sample was estimated from the amplification of reference gene primers within the assay. To quantify the absolute abundance of each unique TCRbeta CDR3 rearrangement, sequence reads were collapsed and filtered. Productive Simpson clonality was computed per sample as the square root of Simpson's diversity index over productive rearrangements. Entries here come from immuneACCESS through TCRdb and include only in-frame sequences with V and J called. Some clones fail to appear in such tables; in the studies checked, an unresolved V gene covers under half of the shortfall, and the cause of the remainder is unknown. V and J calls and clone size are those listed in that table; D and trimming were worked out from the DNA. The sample table records roughly 230,000 clones; around 90% of these occur just once. The ten largest clonotypes hold 2.1% of the sample.

These data belong to a study of blood T cell repertoires in COVID-19 (dated by TCRdb to the early 2020s). Regarding the research as a whole: Samples covering the acute and convalescent phases of COVID-19 were provided by collaborators in the United States, Italy and Spain. HLA class I and class II types, where available, came from metadata supplied by the sample provider rather than from assay-based typing. The material from the prospective study consisted of cDNA or gDNA derived from T cells, B-cell-depleted T cells, or PBMCs. The dataset comprised deeply sampled blood TCRbeta repertoires from subjects exposed to, actively infected with, or recovered from COVID-19. Sample metadata almost always included a de-identified subject ID, COVID-19 status, age in years and sex. The repertoires were released in a freely available public database intended as a resource for research on the immune response to SARS-CoV-2. Samples came from the ongoing ImmuneRACE study (first 160 participants) plus 1,254 subjects from 6 global collaborators.

CDR1 is given as MNHEY and CDR2 as SVGAGI, both from the germline V gene. Taken from cysteine to phenylalanine, the CDR3 has 15 residues. Only the CDR3 DNA is retained, 45 bases long and in frame from the first base. Trimming accounts for 0 bases at V and 12 bases at J, while the number of junction bases matched to no gene is 11. Broader findings and caveats from the paper: The amount of clinical and demographic metadata varied by source and participant and was provided uncurated.

The receptor comes from a woman between 55 and 75 years old with COVID-19, enrolled during active disease. Recombination joined TRBV6-5 with TRBJ1-2; 9 bases in the middle match TRBD1. Sample: peripheral blood. The CDR3: CASSYSTGTGSVHTF. The DNA sequence follows: TGTGCCAGCAGTTACTCGACGGGGACAGGGAGTGTTCACACCTTC.